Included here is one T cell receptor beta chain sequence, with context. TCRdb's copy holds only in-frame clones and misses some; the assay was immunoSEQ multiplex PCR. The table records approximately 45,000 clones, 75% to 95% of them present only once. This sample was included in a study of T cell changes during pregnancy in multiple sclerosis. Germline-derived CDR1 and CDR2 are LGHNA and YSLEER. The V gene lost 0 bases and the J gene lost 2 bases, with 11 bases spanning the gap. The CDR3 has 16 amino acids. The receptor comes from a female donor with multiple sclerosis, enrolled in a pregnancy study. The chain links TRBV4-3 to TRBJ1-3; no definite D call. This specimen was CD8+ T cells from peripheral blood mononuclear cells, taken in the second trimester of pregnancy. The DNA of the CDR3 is TGCGCCAGCAGCCAAGATAGCCGATCGCCTGGAAACACCATATATTTT. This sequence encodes CASSQDSRSPGNTIYF.